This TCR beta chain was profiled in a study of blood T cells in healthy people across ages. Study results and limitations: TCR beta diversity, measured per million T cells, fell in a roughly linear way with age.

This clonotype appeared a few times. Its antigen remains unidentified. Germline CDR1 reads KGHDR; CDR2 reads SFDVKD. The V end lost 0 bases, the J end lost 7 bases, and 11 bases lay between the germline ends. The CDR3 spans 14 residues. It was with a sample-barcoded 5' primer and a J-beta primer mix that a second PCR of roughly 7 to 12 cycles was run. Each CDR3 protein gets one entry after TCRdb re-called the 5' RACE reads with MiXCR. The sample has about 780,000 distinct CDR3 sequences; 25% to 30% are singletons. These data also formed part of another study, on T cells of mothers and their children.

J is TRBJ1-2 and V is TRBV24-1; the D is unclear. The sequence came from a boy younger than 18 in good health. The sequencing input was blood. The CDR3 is CATSDLGAPFGYTF. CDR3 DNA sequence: TGTGCCACCAGTGATTTGGGAGCCCCCTTTGGCTACACCTTC.